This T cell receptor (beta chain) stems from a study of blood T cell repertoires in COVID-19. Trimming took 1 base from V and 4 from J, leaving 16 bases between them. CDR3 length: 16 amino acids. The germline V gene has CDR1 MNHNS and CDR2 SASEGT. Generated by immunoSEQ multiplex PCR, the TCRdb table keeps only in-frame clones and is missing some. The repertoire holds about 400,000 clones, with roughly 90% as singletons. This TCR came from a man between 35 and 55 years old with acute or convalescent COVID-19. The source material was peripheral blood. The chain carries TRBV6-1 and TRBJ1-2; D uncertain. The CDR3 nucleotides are TGTGCCAGCAGTGAAGTTCGTCGGACTCCCTCCTATGGCTACACCTTC. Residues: CASSEVRRTPSYGYTF.